This TCR beta chain came from a study of T cell repertoires in cytomegalovirus infection. From the reads, TCRdb called clonotypes with MiXCR, one entry per CDR3 protein. The sample yields about 400,000 distinct CDR3 sequences, 15% to 20% seen once. This clonotype was found a few times. After removal of 3 bases from V and 1 base from J, the junction contained 5 bases not matched to a gene. The CDR3 is 16 amino acids. This sequence joins TRBV12-3 or TRBV12-4 and TRBJ2-3; 9 bases are a match to TRBD2. The source is a human donor in good health (CMV status not recorded). Some clones in this sample may be carry-over from other donors' samples. The sample was PBMCs. The CDR3 region has the DNA TGTGCCAGCAGTTTTTATGCGGGGGGGGGCACAGATACGCAGTATTTT. This gives the protein CASSFYAGGGTDTQYF.